Given below is one T cell receptor beta chain in context. The data are from a study of blood T cell repertoires in COVID-19. TCRdb's table, derived via immunoSEQ multiplex PCR, lists solely in-frame clones and lacks some. The sample contains around 360,000 clones, about 90% of which appear only once. V trimming: 0 bases; J trimming: 3 bases; junction bases outside the gene matches: 8. Germline V CDR1 and CDR2: MRHNA, SNTAGT. The CDR3 sequence is 18 residues long. The receptor was isolated from a woman in her 30s who had recovered from COVID-19. V usage is TRBV6-4 and J usage is TRBJ1-1; 12 bases match TRBD1. Sample: PBMCs or T cells enriched from blood (not recorded which). CDR3 nucleotide sequence: TGTGCCAGCAGTGACTCCGGGACAGGGGGCAGGATCTACACTGAAGCTTTCTTT. Amino acids: CASSDSGTGGRIYTEAFF.